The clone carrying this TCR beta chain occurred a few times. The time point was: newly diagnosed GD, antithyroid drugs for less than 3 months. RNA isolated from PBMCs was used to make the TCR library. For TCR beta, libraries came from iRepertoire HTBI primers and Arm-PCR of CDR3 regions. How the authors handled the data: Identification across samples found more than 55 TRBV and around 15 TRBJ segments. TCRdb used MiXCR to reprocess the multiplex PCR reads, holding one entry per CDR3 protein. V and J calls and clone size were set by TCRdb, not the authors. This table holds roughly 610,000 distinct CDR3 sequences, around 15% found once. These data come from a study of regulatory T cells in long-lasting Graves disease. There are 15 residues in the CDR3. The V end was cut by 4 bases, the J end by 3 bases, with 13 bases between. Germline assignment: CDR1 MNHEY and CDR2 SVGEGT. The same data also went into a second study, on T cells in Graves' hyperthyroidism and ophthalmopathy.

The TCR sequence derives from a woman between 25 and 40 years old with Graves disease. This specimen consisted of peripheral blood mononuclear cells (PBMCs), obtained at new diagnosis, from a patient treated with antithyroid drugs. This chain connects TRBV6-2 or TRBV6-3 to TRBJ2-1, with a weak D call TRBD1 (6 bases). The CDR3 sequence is CASSFGTPNYNEQFF. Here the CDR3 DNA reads TGTGCCAGCAGTTTCGGGACACCTAACTACAATGAGCAGTTCTTC.